These T cell receptor beta chains were read from a single sample in a study of T-cell memory formation after mild COVID-19. In TCRdb, the 5' RACE reads were re-called with MiXCR into one record per CDR3 protein. In the table there are around 130,000 distinct CDR3 sequences, around a sixth of which are singletons. The specimen was PBMCs or a T cell subset sorted from them (not recorded which). The source of these receptors is an adult woman who had mild COVID-19 (a few samples of this study predate the infection). Cell type and time point are not known. Each CDR3 is given with its conserved first and last residue. The D gene is left open where the match is weak. Expanded clones are given a class, and other clones once, few, many or no size at all.

j_gene	abundance	v_gene	d_gene	CDR3aa	CDR3nt
TRBJ2-3	.	TRBV9	TRBD2	CASSVASGLAGETDTQYF	TGTGCCAGCAGCGTAGCTTCGGGACTAGCGGGGGAAACAGATACGCAGTATTTT
TRBJ1-6	.	TRBV7-3	TRBD1	CASSLTGTGAPLHF	TGTGCCAGCAGCCTCACCGGGACAGGGGCCCCCCTCCACTTT
TRBJ2-6	.	TRBV4-2	TRBD1	CASSQPLGQGSGANVLTF	TGTGCCAGCAGCCAACCTCTGGGACAGGGTTCTGGGGCCAACGTCCTGACTTTC
TRBJ2-1	few	TRBV20-1	TRBD2	CSARSGLANNEQFF	TGCAGTGCTAGATCGGGACTAGCGAACAATGAGCAGTTCTTC
TRBJ2-1	few	TRBV12-3/TRBV12-4	TRBD2	CASSTSGSRNEQFF	TGTGCCAGCAGCACTAGCGGGAGTCGGAATGAGCAGTTCTTC
TRBJ2-7	few	TRBV7-3	.	CASSLLRGSSEQYF	TGTGCCAGCAGCTTACTGAGAGGGAGTTCCGAGCAGTACTTC
TRBJ2-7	.	TRBV2	.	CASSGYDQYF	TGTGCCAGCAGTGGATACGATCAGTACTTC
TRBJ2-3	few	TRBV5-1	.	CASSLVGDRTDTQYF	TGCGCCAGCAGCTTGGTCGGGGATCGCACAGATACGCAGTATTTT
TRBJ2-7	few	TRBV12-3/TRBV12-4	.	CASSLALEQYF	TGTGCCAGCAGTTTAGCGCTCGAGCAGTACTTC
TRBJ2-1	.	TRBV7-9	.	CASSLGQSYNKQFF	TGTGCCAGCAGCTTAGGACAGTCCTACAATAAGCAGTTCTTC
TRBJ2-2	.	TRBV6-2/TRBV6-3	TRBD2	CASKDQLAGETGELFF	TGTGCCAGCAAAGATCAATTAGCGGGAGAAACCGGGGAGCTGTTTTTT
TRBJ2-5	few	TRBV6-5	TRBD1	CASSLRTGGMETQYF	TGTGCCAGCAGTTTAAGGACAGGGGGGATGGAGACCCAGTACTTC
TRBJ2-3	.	TRBV29-1	.	CSVGSNTGTDTQYF	TGCAGCGTTGGGAGTAATACCGGCACAGATACGCAGTATTTT
TRBJ2-1	few	TRBV7-2	.	CASSLVRGWSEQFF	TGTGCCAGCAGCTTAGTTCGGGGTTGGAGTGAGCAGTTCTTC
TRBJ1-2	.	TRBV2	TRBD1	CASSDGTGSYGYTF	TGTGCCAGCAGTGACGGGACAGGGTCCTATGGCTACACCTTC
TRBJ2-7	few	TRBV9	.	CASSVATGEGEQYF	TGTGCCAGCAGCGTAGCTACGGGTGAAGGAGAGCAGTACTTC
TRBJ1-2	.	TRBV5-1	TRBD1	CASSLAISTGGSYGYTF	TGCGCCAGCAGCTTGGCCATCTCGACAGGGGGAAGCTATGGCTACACCTTC
TRBJ2-5	.	TRBV18	.	CASSPEGAQYF	TGTGCCAGCTCACCTGAGGGGGCCCAGTACTTC
TRBJ2-7	few	TRBV20-1	TRBD1	CSARLRDRDHEQYF	TGCAGTGCTAGACTGCGGGACAGGGACCACGAGCAGTACTTC
TRBJ2-7	.	TRBV12-3/TRBV12-4	TRBD2	CASRMAGGYREQYF	TGTGCCAGCAGGATGGCGGGAGGTTACAGGGAGCAGTACTTC
TRBJ2-7	.	TRBV7-2	TRBD2	CASSLAKGGGLGEQYF	TGTGCCAGCAGCCTAGCGAAGGGCGGGGGACTTGGGGAGCAGTACTTC
TRBJ2-2	few	TRBV29-1	TRBD2	CSVVVRLAGDTGELFF	TGCAGCGTTGTCGTTCGGCTAGCGGGAGATACCGGGGAGCTGTTTTTT
TRBJ2-7	.	TRBV6-5	TRBD1	CASSYLTGSSYEQYF	TGTGCCAGCAGTTACCTGACAGGGAGCTCCTACGAGCAGTACTTC